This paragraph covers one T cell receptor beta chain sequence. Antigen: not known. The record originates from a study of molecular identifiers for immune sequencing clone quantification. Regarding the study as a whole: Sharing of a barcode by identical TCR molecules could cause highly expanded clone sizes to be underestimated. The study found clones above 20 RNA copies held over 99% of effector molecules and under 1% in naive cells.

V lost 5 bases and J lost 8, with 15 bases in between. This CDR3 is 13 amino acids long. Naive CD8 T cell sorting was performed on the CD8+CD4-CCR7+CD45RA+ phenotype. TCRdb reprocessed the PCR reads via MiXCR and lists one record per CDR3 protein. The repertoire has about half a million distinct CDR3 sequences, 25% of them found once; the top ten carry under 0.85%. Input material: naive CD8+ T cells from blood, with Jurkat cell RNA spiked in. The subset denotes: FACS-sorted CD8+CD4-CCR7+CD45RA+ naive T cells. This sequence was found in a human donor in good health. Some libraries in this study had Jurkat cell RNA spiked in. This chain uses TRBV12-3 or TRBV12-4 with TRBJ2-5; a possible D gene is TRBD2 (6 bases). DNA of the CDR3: TGTGCCAGCAGTCCGGGACTGAGAACAACCCAGTACTTC. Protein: CASSPGLRTTQYF.